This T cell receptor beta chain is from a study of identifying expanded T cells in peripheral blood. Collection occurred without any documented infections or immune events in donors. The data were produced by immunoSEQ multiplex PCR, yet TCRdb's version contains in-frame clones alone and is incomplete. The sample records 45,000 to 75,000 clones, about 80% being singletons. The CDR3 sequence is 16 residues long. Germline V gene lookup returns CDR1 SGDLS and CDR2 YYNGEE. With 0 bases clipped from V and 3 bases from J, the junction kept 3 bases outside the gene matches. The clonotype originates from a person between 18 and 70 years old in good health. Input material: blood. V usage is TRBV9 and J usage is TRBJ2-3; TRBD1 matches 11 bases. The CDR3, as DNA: TGTGCCAGCAGCGTAGATGGGACAGGGGGAACAGATACGCAGTATTTT. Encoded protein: CASSVDGTGGTDTQYF.